Listed below are T cell receptor beta chains from one sample, sequenced in a study of cytomegalovirus exposure and HLA in healthy donors. Clones were sequenced by immunoSEQ multiplex PCR, and TCRdb holds only the in-frame ones, with some missing. Here the sample spans roughly 120,000 clones, under 90% being singletons. Sequencing used PBMCs. These receptors were taken from a young man in good health and CMV-seronegative. Each CDR3 is given with its conserved first and last residue. D genes are given only for firm matches. Clone size is given for some rows only: seen once, a few or many times, or a class if the clone is expanded.

>NA|TRBV13|TRBJ2-5|NA
CASSLGPEPAQYF
TGTGCCAGCAGCTTAGGCCCCGAGCCGGCCCAGTACTTC
>NA|TRBV5-1|TRBJ2-7|NA
CASSFQGPTYEQYF
TGCGCCAGCAGCTTCCAGGGCCCAACCTACGAGCAGTACTTC
>NA|TRBV5-8|TRBJ2-1|NA
CAGDRGSSYNEQFF
TGTGCCGGGGATAGGGGGAGCTCCTACAATGAGCAGTTCTTC
>TRBD1|TRBV5-4|TRBJ1-2|NA
CASSAFPRDRDDGYTF
TGTGCCAGCAGCGCCTTTCCCCGGGACAGGGACGATGGCTACACCTTC
>NA|TRBV27|TRBJ2-7|NA
CATRGGPVEQYF
TGTGCCACCAGGGGGGGGCCGGTCGAGCAGTACTTC
>NA|TRBV7-6|TRBJ2-5|NA
CASSLNPGITAQETQYF
TGTGCCAGCAGCCTAAACCCAGGGATAACGGCCCAAGAGACCCAGTACTTC
>NA|TRBV11-2|TRBJ1-2|NA
CASSQRPDRGNGYTF
TGTGCCAGCAGCCAACGACCAGATCGGGGGAATGGCTACACCTTC
>NA|TRBV5-1|TRBJ2-2|NA
CASSLKQGAVNAGELFF
TGCGCCAGCAGCCTCAAACAGGGAGCGGTTAACGCCGGGGAGCTGTTTTTT
>TRBD2|TRBV9|TRBJ2-2|NA
CASSVALAGGLTGELFF
TGTGCCAGCAGCGTAGCTCTAGCGGGGGGCCTCACCGGGGAGCTGTTTTTT
>TRBD1|TRBV7-6|TRBJ1-6|NA
CASSKTGTGTSPLHF
TGTGCCAGCAGCAAGACCGGGACAGGGACCTCACCCCTCCACTTT
>NA|TRBV19|TRBJ1-5|few
CATRQANQPQHF
TGTGCCACAAGACAGGCGAATCAGCCCCAGCATTTT
>TRBD2|TRBV5-1|TRBJ2-1|NA
CASSLSSGGVRNEQFF
TGCGCCAGCAGCTTGTCTAGCGGGGGGGTTCGGAATGAGCAGTTCTTC
>TRBD2|TRBV10-3|TRBJ2-1|once
CAISELAAWDNEQFF
TGTGCCATCAGCGAACTAGCGGCTTGGGACAATGAGCAGTTCTTC
>NA|TRBV5-6|TRBJ2-3|NA
CASSLVASYTDTQYF
TGTGCCAGCAGCTTGGTAGCGTCATACACAGATACGCAGTATTTT
>NA|TRBV5-4|TRBJ2-2|once
CASSGEVTEIPGELFF
TGTGCCAGCAGCGGAGAGGTGACAGAGATACCCGGGGAGCTGTTTTTT
>NA|TRBV7-8|TRBJ2-7|NA
CASSSPDMSLYEQYF
TGTGCCAGCAGCTCGCCGGACATGTCCCTCTACGAGCAGTACTTC
>NA|TRBV19|TRBJ1-2|NA
CASSWGDYGYTF
TGTGCCAGTAGTTGGGGAGACTATGGCTACACCTTC